These 26 T cell receptor beta chains were all obtained from the same sample, sequenced in a study of CD8+ T cells in alopecia areata. Extracted from the samples, RNA was reverse transcribed into cDNA to serve as the sequencing template. The assay was immunoSEQ multiplex PCR, and TCRdb's table has in-frame clones only and misses some. The repertoire holds approximately 140,000 clones, with over 45% as singletons. Sequenced sample: CD4+ T cells sorted from blood. The receptor set was obtained from a human donor with alopecia areata.

This clone appeared once. This chain links TRBV11-3 with TRBJ2-5, with no clear D. V shed 0 bases and J shed 2 bases, with 10 bases lying between them. Per the germline V gene, CDR1 is SGHNT and CDR2 is YENEEA. This CDR3 is built from 15 residues. The CDR3 region is CASSLDLWPQETQYF. Written as DNA, the CDR3 is TGTGCCAGCAGCTTAGATCTTTGGCCGCAAGAGACCCAGTACTTC. The complete variable domain, with remaining parts taken from reference TRBV11-3 and TRBJ2-5, reads EAGVVQSPRYKIIEKKQPVAFWCNPISGHNTLYWYLQNLGQGPELLIRYENEEAVDDSQLPKDRFSAERLKGVDSTLKIQPAELGDSAVYLCASSLDLWPQETQYFGPGTRLLVL.

This clone was detected only once. The chain combines TRBV28 with TRBJ2-1; D may be TRBD2 (5 bases). CDR3 size: 12 residues. Per germline, CDR1 MDHEN and CDR2 SYDVKM. Trimming left V 3 bases short and J 8 bases short, with 8 bases between. The CDR3, as DNA: TGTGCCAGCAGTTTGGGCGGGTATGAGCAGTTCTTC. Its protein product is CASSLGGYEQFF.

The rearrangement links TRBV19 to TRBJ1-3; D possibly corresponds to TRBD1 (6 bases). Germline loops: CDR1 LNHDA, CDR2 SQIVND (reference sequence). The CDR3 runs to 15 residues. The V end was cut by 7 bases, the J end by 2 bases, with 15 bases between. Here the CDR3 reads CASKSGTSPGNTIYF. In nucleotides, the CDR3 is TGTGCCAGTAAATCCGGGACATCGCCTGGAAACACCATATATTTT.

The V and J genes are TRBV10-2 and TRBJ2-3; 16 bases are a match to TRBD2. The trim removed 3 bases at V and 3 bases at J, leaving 9 bases unmatched. Per germline, CDR1 WSHSY and CDR2 SAAADI. The CDR3 is made up of 19 amino acids. The CDR3 loop reads CASSDPPGTSGRATDTQYF. The CDR3 DNA reads TGCGCCAGCAGTGACCCACCGGGGACTAGCGGGAGGGCTACAGATACGCAGTATTTT.

The V call is TRBV19, the J call TRBJ2-3, with 10 positions matching TRBD1. The germline V gene has CDR1 LNHDA and CDR2 SQIVND (reference sequence). The CDR3 runs to 15 residues. V gave up 7 bases and J gave up 6 bases; unmatched junction bases: 10. CDR3: CASTSLGQGSDTQYF. CDR3 DNA: TGTGCCAGTACTTCCTTGGGACAGGGGAGCGATACGCAGTATTTT.

The chain carries TRBV14 and TRBJ2-1; TRBD1 matches at 9 bases. The CDR3 is 17 residues long. J lost 1 base, V lost 5 bases, and 9 bases had no gene match. Germline assignment: CDR1 SGHDN and CDR2 FVKESK. CDR3 loop: CASSTVYRGRSYNEQFF. CDR3 in DNA: TGTGCCAGCAGCACAGTCTACAGGGGGCGTTCCTACAATGAGCAGTTCTTC.

This clone was picked up a small number of times. The V call is TRBV2, the J call TRBJ2-1, with 10 bases fitting TRBD2. CDR1 SNHLY and CDR2 FYNNEI come from the germline V gene. The CDR3 spans 18 residues. The junction had 8 bases not matched to a gene; V was cut back by 0 bases and J by 3 bases. The CDR3 sequence is CASSEAPGSGRDYNEQFF. In DNA, the CDR3 is TGTGCCAGCAGTGAAGCGCCTGGAAGCGGGAGGGACTACAATGAGCAGTTCTTC. Based on the CDR3 plus reference TRBV2 and TRBJ2-1, the full variable domain is EPEVTQTPSHQVTQMGQEVILRCVPISNHLYFYWYRQILGQKVEFLVSFYNNEISEKSEIFDDQFSVERPDGSNFTLKIRSTKLEDSAMYFCASSEAPGSGRDYNEQFFGPGTRLTVL.

The chain is built from TRBV19 and TRBJ2-5; 10 positions match TRBD2. Germline-derived CDR1 and CDR2 are LNHDA and SQIVND (reference sequence). This CDR3 has 14 residues. The V gene end was trimmed by 5 bases and the J gene end by 5 bases; junction bases not matched to a gene: 5. The CDR3 DNA reads as TGTGCCAGTAGTCTAGCGGGAGCGCCGGAGACCCAGTACTTC. Amino acid sequence: CASSLAGAPETQYF.

This rearrangement joins TRBV5-1 to TRBJ2-5, with D tentatively TRBD1 (5 bases). CDR1 and CDR2 (germline): SGHRS, YFSETQ. The CDR3 totals 14 residues. Trimming left V 2 bases short and J 0 bases short, with 8 bases between. As DNA, the CDR3 is TGCGCCAGCAGCTTCAGGGATAACCAAGAGACCCAGTACTTC. It translates to CASSFRDNQETQYF.

The sample holds one count of this clone. As DNA, the CDR3 is TGTGCCAGCAGCCAAGGGGGACAGGCTAACTATGGCTACACCTTC. As protein: CASSQGGQANYGYTF. The chain employs TRBV4-2 and TRBJ1-2, with 8 bases lining up with TRBD1. Germline V gene data show CDR1 as LGHNA and CDR2 as YNFKEQ. Germline trimming cut 1 base from V and 0 bases from J; bases unmatched to any gene: 1. The CDR3 loop spans 15 amino acids.

This clone was seen a handful of times. The V and J genes are TRBV14 and TRBJ1-5; perhaps TRBD1 as D (6 bases). The germline V and J ends were trimmed by 1 base and 11 bases, with 9 bases remaining between them. The germline CDR1 and CDR2 sequences are SGHDN and FVKESK. The CDR3 contains 12 residues. In nucleotides, the CDR3 is TGTGCCAGCAGCCAAGGAAGGGGGACCCAGCATTTT. Its protein is CASSQGRGTQHF.

The chain has TRBV25-1 and TRBJ2-7, with a weak D call TRBD1 (5 bases). In germline, CDR1 is MGHDK, CDR2 SYGVNS. The CDR3 has 14 residues. V dropped 3 bases and J dropped 2 bases, with 11 bases sitting between them. The CDR3 region is CASSDYRPPYEQYF. Written as DNA, the CDR3 is TGTGCCAGCAGTGATTACAGGCCACCCTACGAGCAGTACTTC.

The chain is built from TRBV4-1 and TRBJ1-2; D is undetermined. Germline V gene sequence: CDR1 MGHRA, CDR2 YSYEKL. This CDR3 spans 14 amino acids. Between the trimmed V and J ends, which lost 5 bases and 3 bases, there was a span of 13 bases. The CDR3 DNA follows: TGCGCCAGCAGCTCTTGGTCCGGTGACTATGGCTACACCTTC. It specifies CASSSWSGDYGYTF.

This CDR3 is CSASSDYEQYF. Written as DNA, the CDR3 is TGCAGTGCTAGCTCGGATTACGAGCAGTACTTC. The genes are TRBV20-1 and TRBJ2-7; D uncertain. V was cut by 3 bases and J by 4 bases, with 7 bases left in between. The germline CDR1 and CDR2 sequences are DFQATT and SNEGSKA (reference sequence). This CDR3 is 11 amino acids long.

In regard to this clone: At the DNA level, this CDR3 is encoded by other sequences in the same sample as well. The chain recombines TRBV30 with TRBJ1-3; D ambiguous. V dropped 0 bases and J dropped 3 bases, with 3 bases sitting between them. The germline gives CDR1 GTSNPN, CDR2 SVGIG (reference sequence). There are 12 residues in the CDR3. The CDR3 region has the DNA TGTGCCTGGAGTGTGGGTGGAAACACCATATATTTT. Translation gives CAWSVGGNTIYF.

A note on this clone: The identical CDR3 is also encoded by other nucleotide sequences in the sample. The V and J genes are TRBV5-1 and TRBJ2-3; no clear D gene. The CDR3 has 12 amino acids. Per the germline V gene, CDR1 is SGHRS and CDR2 is YFSETQ. Trimming left V 4 bases short and J 0 bases short, with 3 bases between. The CDR3 DNA sequence: TGCGCCAGCAGCCCTAGCACAGATACGCAGTATTTT. Translating it yields CASSPSTDTQYF.

This clone was detected a few times. The rearrangement links TRBV28 to TRBJ2-3, with D maybe TRBD2 (5 bases). The CDR3 sequence is 15 residues long. Germline CDR1 is MDHEN and CDR2 is SYDVKM. The ends were cut back, 3 bases at V and 4 bases at J, with 14 bases in the middle. This CDR3 is CASSFADPSPDTQYF. The DNA for the CDR3 is TGTGCCAGCAGTTTCGCAGACCCTAGCCCAGATACGCAGTATTTT.

The chain employs TRBV6-1 and TRBJ1-2; D remains unclear. Germline V gene data show CDR1 as MNHNS and CDR2 as SASEGT. The CDR3 is 13 residues long. V was clipped by 7 bases and J by 0 bases, with 9 bases between them. CDR3 loop: CASTDRSNYGYTF. The CDR3, as DNA: TGTGCCAGCACCGATCGATCTAACTATGGCTACACCTTC.

The V call is TRBV19, the J call TRBJ1-1; a possible D gene is TRBD1 (5 bases). This CDR3 is built from 14 residues. Germline V gene lookup returns CDR1 LNHDA and CDR2 SQIVND (reference sequence). Trimming removed 3 bases at V and 8 bases at J, with 16 bases between. CDR3 coding DNA: TGTGCCAGTAGTATCCCAGGGTCTTTTCCCGAAGCTTTCTTT. This codes for CASSIPGSFPEAFF.

V is TRBV5-6 and J is TRBJ2-5; 7 nucleotides match TRBD1. There are 15 residues in the CDR3. Per the germline V gene, CDR1 is SGHDT and CDR2 is YYEEEE. V was pared by 3 bases and J by 2 bases, with 7 bases of the junction left unmatched. CDR3 protein: CASSSRQGVQETQYF. The CDR3 DNA sequence: TGTGCCAGCAGCTCTAGACAGGGCGTGCAAGAGACCCAGTACTTC.

The gene calls are TRBV6-5 and TRBJ1-5, with D unresolved. Trimming removed 4 bases from V and 0 bases from J, with 7 bases in between. CDR3 length: 14 amino acids. The germline V gene has CDR1 MNHEY and CDR2 SVGAGI. DNA for the CDR3: TGTGCCAGCAGTTTATCAGATAGCAATCAGCCCCAGCATTTT. Its translation: CASSLSDSNQPQHF.

V and J are TRBV19 and TRBJ1-2; D unresolved. V lost 9 bases to trimming and J lost 6 bases, with 11 bases between them. Germline assignment: CDR1 LNHDA and CDR2 SQIVND (reference sequence). The CDR3 length is 11 residues. CDR3 protein: CASSGQDGYTF. The DNA of the CDR3 is TGTGCCAGCTCTGGTCAGGATGGCTACACCTTC.

This sequence joins TRBV7-9 and TRBJ2-7, with 13 bases that match TRBD2. The CDR3 runs 15 residues. Losses at the gene ends were 5 bases for V and 7 bases for J; bases not matched to a gene: 8. In germline, CDR1 is SEHNR, CDR2 FQNEAQ (reference sequence). The CDR3 protein is CASSTGLAGVFEQYF. The CDR3, as DNA: TGTGCCAGCAGCACTGGACTAGCGGGAGTGTTTGAGCAGTACTTC.

The chain couples TRBV27 to TRBJ1-5; D is undetermined. The CDR3 totals 12 residues. The ends were cut back, 4 bases at V and 5 bases at J, with 6 bases in the middle. CDR1 and CDR2 from the germline V gene are MNHEY and SMNVEV (reference sequence). This chain's CDR3 is CASSSGHQPQHF. For the CDR3, the DNA is TGTGCCAGCAGTTCCGGGCATCAGCCCCAGCATTTT.

In this sample, this clone turned up a few times. The chain employs TRBV30 and TRBJ2-1; perhaps TRBD2 as D (6 bases). The germline CDR1 and CDR2 sequences are GTSNPN and SVGIG (reference sequence). CDR3 length equals 13 residues. This CDR3 reads CAAGNGSTNEQFF. CDR3 in DNA: TGTGCAGCAGGGAACGGGAGCACCAATGAGCAGTTCTTC. Together with reference TRBV30 and TRBJ2-1, the CDR3 gives the full variable domain: SQTIHQWPATLVQPVGSPLSLECTVEGTSNPNLYWYRQAAGRGLQLLFYSVGIGQISSEVPQNLSASRPQDRQFILSSKKLLLSDSGFYLCAAGNGSTNEQFFGPGTRLTVL.

The V call is TRBV29-1, the J call TRBJ2-7; 9 bases are shared with TRBD1. CDR3 length: 13 amino acids. Germline V gene sequence: CDR1 SQVTM, CDR2 ANQGSEA. Losses at the gene ends were 7 bases for V and 4 bases for J; bases not matched to a gene: 8. Here the CDR3 reads CSGGGQGPYEQYF. The CDR3 coding sequence is TGCAGCGGCGGGGGACAGGGCCCGTACGAGCAGTACTTC.